This T cell receptor (beta chain) is drawn from a study of cytomegalovirus exposure and HLA in healthy donors. General study findings and limits: Links to common viral pathogens appeared, in a later analysis, for several of the most significant clusters. Altogether, around 160 TCR beta chains were recorded as cytomegalovirus-associated.

Primers for the PCR totalled 60 Vbeta and 13 Jbeta. Measured with immunoSEQ multiplex PCR; TCRdb has only the in-frame clones, and not every one. The sample contains over 85,000 clones, 78% of which appear only once. The CDR3 is made up of 14 amino acids. V was shortened by 5 bases and J by 0 bases, with 10 bases between the two germline ends. Germline V lookup: CDR1 MGHDK, CDR2 SYGVNS. A word on this clone: The antigen is not known.

The chain uses TRBV25-1 and TRBJ1-1; TRBD1 might be the D (5 bases). The sequencing input was PBMCs. The clonotype was recovered from a woman between 25 and 40 years old in good health and CMV-seronegative. The CDR3 spells CASSPLGVNTEAFF. Written as DNA, the CDR3 is TGTGCCAGCAGTCCGCTAGGGGTGAACACTGAAGCTTTCTTT.